Listed here is a single TCR beta chain. This clone was counted once. Its binding antigen is unknown. No quality values exist for individual bases; no much larger clone is one base distant. The data were taken from a study of blood T cell repertoires in COVID-19 (TCRdb year 2020). Study-wide context: Samples covering the acute and convalescent phases of COVID-19 were provided by collaborators in the United States, Italy and Spain. The material from the prospective study consisted of cDNA or gDNA derived from T cells, B-cell-depleted T cells, or PBMCs. The dataset comprised deeply sampled blood TCRbeta repertoires from subjects exposed to, actively infected with, or recovered from COVID-19. The repertoires were released in a freely available public database meant as a resource for research on the immune response to SARS-CoV-2. The samples were drawn from two sources: the first 160 participants of the ongoing ImmuneRACE study, and 1,000 to 1,500 subjects contributed by 6 global collaborators. Sample metadata almost always included a de-identified subject ID, COVID-19 status, age in years and sex. HLA class I and class II types, where available, came from metadata supplied by the sample provider rather than from assay-based typing. The research as a whole found: How much clinical and demographic metadata was included differed by source and by participant, and the metadata was provided uncurated.

Trimmed from V: 6 bases; trimmed from J: 4 bases; junction bases lacking a gene match: 11. The germline V gene provides CDR1 MGHDK and CDR2 SYGVNS. CDR3 length: 16 amino acids, cysteine to phenylalanine. The entry retains the CDR3 DNA only, 48 bases that are in frame from base 1. Samples from volunteer blood donors who had recovered from COVID-19 were contributed by a second Seattle source. Whole blood was collected in K2EDTA tubes by collaborating institutions according to the institutions' own protocols. For TCRbeta analysis, collaborator samples were shipped as frozen whole blood, as isolated PBMCs, or as DNA extracted from either sample type. The immunoSEQ Assay, a bias-controlled multiplex PCR, was used to amplify TCRbeta CDR3 regions from genomic DNA. In the paper's pipeline: The number of nucleated cells in each sample was estimated by amplification of reference gene primers within the assay. To quantify the absolute abundance of each unique TCRbeta CDR3 rearrangement, sequence reads were collapsed and filtered. Productive Simpson clonality was computed per sample as the square root of Simpson's diversity index over productive rearrangements. As stored in TCRdb, this immuneACCESS dataset retains in-frame rearrangements with V and J assigned. A fraction of the clones does not appear; measured against another copy, unresolved V genes explain less than half of the discrepancy, and the remainder lacks a known reason. That table is the source of V, J and clone size, and D and trimming were worked out from the DNA. The sample includes just under 250,000 clones, with around 86% observed a single time. The top ten clones comprise just over 3% of the sample.

This sequence originates from a woman aged 25 to 39 who had recovered from COVID-19. Material: peripheral blood. Recombination connected TRBV25-1 to TRBJ2-1, and 8 junction bases match TRBD2. Here the CDR3 is given as CASSDVSGGSYNEQFF. The sequence in DNA is TGTGCCAGCAGCGACGTAAGCGGGGGTTCTTACAATGAGCAGTTCTTC.